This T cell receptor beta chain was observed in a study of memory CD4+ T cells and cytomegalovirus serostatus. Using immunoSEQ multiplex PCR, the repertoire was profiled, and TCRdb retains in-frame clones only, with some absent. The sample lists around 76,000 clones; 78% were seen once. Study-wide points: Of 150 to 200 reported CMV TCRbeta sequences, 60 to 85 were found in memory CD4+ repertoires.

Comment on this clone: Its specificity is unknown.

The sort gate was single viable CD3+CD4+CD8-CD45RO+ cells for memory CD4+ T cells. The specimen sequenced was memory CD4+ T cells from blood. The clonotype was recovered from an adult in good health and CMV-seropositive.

This CDR3 reads CASSSGGESNQPQHF. The DNA for the CDR3 is TGTGCCAGCAGCTCGGGTGGAGAAAGCAATCAGCCCCAGCATTTT. V and J are TRBV7-2 and TRBJ1-5, with D unresolved. V lost 4 bases, J lost 1 base, and 11 bases lay in between. This CDR3 spans 15 amino acids. The germline gives CDR1 SGHTA, CDR2 FQGNSA.